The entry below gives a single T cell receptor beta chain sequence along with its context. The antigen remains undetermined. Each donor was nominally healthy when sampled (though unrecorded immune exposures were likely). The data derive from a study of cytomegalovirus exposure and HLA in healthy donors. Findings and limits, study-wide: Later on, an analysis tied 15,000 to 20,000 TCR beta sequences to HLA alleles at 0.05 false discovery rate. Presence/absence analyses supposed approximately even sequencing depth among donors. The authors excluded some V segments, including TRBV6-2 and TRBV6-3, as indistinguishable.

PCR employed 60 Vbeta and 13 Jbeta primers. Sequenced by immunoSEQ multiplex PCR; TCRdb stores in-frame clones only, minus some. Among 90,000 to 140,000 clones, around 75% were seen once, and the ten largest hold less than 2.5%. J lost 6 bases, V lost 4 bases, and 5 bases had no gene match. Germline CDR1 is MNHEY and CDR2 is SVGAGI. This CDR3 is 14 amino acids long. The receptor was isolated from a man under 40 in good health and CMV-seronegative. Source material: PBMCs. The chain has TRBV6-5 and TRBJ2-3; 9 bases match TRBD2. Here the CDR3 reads CASSFGLARDTQYF. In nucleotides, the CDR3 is TGTGCCAGCAGTTTTGGACTAGCGCGCGATACGCAGTATTTT.